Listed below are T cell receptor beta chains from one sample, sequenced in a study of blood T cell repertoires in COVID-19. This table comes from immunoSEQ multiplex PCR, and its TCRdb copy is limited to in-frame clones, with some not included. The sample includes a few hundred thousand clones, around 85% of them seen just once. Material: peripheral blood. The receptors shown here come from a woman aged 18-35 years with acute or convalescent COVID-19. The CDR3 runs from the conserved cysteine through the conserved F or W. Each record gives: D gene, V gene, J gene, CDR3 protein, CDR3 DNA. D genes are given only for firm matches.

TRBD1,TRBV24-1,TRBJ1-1,CATSDSDRGKDTEAFF,TGTGCCACCAGTGATTCGGACAGGGGGAAGGACACTGAAGCTTTCTTT
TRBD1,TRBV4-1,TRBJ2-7,CASSQDRGTGVEQYF,TGCGCCAGCAGCCAAGATCGCGGGACAGGGGTCGAGCAGTACTTC
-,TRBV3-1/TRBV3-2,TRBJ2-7,CASSQEWDFSYEQYF,TGTGCCAGCAGCCAAGAATGGGACTTTTCCTACGAGCAGTACTTC
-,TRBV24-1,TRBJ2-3,CATSSPLTDTQYF,TGTGCCACCAGTTCTCCACTCACAGATACGCAGTATTTT
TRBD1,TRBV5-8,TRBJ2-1,CASSSSWGDRAYNEQFF,TGTGCCAGCAGCTCCTCCTGGGGGGACAGGGCCTACAATGAGCAGTTCTTC
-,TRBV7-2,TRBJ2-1,CASSYSHGTSSYNEQFF,TGTGCCAGCAGCTACAGCCATGGTACCAGCTCCTACAATGAGCAGTTCTTC
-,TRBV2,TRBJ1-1,CASSASMNTEAFF,TGTGCCAGCAGTGCCTCTATGAACACTGAAGCTTTCTTT
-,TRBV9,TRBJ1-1,CASSRGPKGNTEAFF,TGTGCCAGCAGCAGGGGTCCTAAAGGGAACACTGAAGCTTTCTTT
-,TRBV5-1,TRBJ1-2,CASSLIGQDYGYTF,TGCGCCAGCAGCTTGATAGGTCAGGATTATGGCTACACCTTC
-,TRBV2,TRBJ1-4,CASSIYAGRGGEKLFF,TGTGCCAGCAGTATTTACGCAGGGCGGGGTGGGGAAAAACTGTTTTTT